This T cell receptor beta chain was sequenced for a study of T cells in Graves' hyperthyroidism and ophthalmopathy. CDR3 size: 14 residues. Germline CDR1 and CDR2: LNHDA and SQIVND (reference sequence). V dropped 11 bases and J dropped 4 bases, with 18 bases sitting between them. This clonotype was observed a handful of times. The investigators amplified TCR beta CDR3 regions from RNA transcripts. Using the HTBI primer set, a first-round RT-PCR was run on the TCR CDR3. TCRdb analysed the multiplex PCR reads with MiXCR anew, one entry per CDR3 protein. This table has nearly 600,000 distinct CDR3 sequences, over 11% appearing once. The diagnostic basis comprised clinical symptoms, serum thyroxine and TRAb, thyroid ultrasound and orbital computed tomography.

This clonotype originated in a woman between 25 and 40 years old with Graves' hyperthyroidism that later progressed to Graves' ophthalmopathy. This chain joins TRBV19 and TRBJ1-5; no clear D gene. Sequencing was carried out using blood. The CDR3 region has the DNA TGTGCCGTCCAGGACCCGAAGCGGAATCAGCCCCAGCATTTT. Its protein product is CAVQDPKRNQPQHF.